These 9 T cell receptor beta chains were all obtained from the same sample, sequenced in a study of PD-1 blockade in classical Hodgkin lymphoma. TCRdb keeps only in-frame clones here, not all; method: immunoSEQ multiplex PCR. The sample includes tens of thousands of clones, around nine tenths seen only once; the top ten take roughly 8.7%. Time point specified: cycle 4 day 1 (C4D1), after five to seven weeks of nivolumab. All the patients suffered relapse after autologous stem cell transplantation, and brentuximab vedotin exposure differed. This material consisted of peripheral blood mononuclear cells (PBMCs), taken before the fourth cycle of nivolumab. The receptors come from a human donor with classical Hodgkin lymphoma.

For the CDR3, the DNA is TGTGCCAGCAGACGTACAGGAGAGAGGCATGGCTACACCTTC. Translation: CASRRTGERHGYTF. The V gene is TRBV6-5, the J gene TRBJ1-2; D possibly corresponds to TRBD1 (5 bases). The germline V and J ends were trimmed by 6 bases and 6 bases, with 17 bases remaining between them. The CDR3 totals 14 residues. Germline-derived CDR1 and CDR2 are MNHEY and SVGAGI.

The CDR3 nucleotides read TGCGCCAGCAGCGTAATTACAGGGGGCGGCACTGAAGCTTTCTTT. Residues: CASSVITGGGTEAFF. V gene TRBV5-1 combines with J gene TRBJ1-1, with 9 bases identical to TRBD1. CDR1 is SGHRS, CDR2 YFSETQ, per germline. This CDR3 is 15 amino acids long. Trimming took 4 bases from V and 4 from J; bases not matched to a gene: 8.

The DNA for the CDR3 is TGTGCCAGCAGCTCCCTTAGCGGGGGCCCCCTGGCTACGCAGTATTTT. Protein sequence: CASSSLSGGPLATQYF. The chain joins TRBV27 to TRBJ2-3, with 9 nucleotides matching TRBD2. The junction had 15 bases not matched to a gene; V was cut back by 6 bases and J by 8 bases. The germline V gene encodes CDR1 MNHEY and CDR2 SMNVEV (reference sequence). The CDR3 length is 16 residues.

J is TRBJ2-1 and V is TRBV25-1; 9 bases agree with TRBD1. The length of the CDR3 is 13 residues. Looked up from germline, CDR1 is MGHDK and CDR2 is SYGVNS. The V gene end was trimmed by 10 bases and the J gene end by 8 bases; junction bases not matched to a gene: 9. This CDR3 reads CATRGQGKYEQFF. The CDR3 DNA follows: TGTGCCACCCGTGGACAGGGGAAGTATGAGCAGTTCTTC.

CDR3 sequence (DNA): TGCAGCGTTGAGGACAGGGCCTACGAGCAGTACTTC. This codes for CSVEDRAYEQYF. V and J are TRBV29-1 and TRBJ2-7, with 8 nucleotides matching TRBD1. This CDR3 comprises 12 residues. The germline V gene has CDR1 SQVTM and CDR2 ANQGSEA. Trimming removed 3 bases from V and 2 bases from J; junction bases left unmatched: 0.

This chain joins TRBV19 and TRBJ2-2; D perhaps matches TRBD2 (6 bases). CDR1 is LNHDA and CDR2 is SQIVND in the germline V gene (reference sequence). The length of the CDR3 is 16 residues. The V end was cut by 5 bases, the J end by 7 bases, with 20 bases between. The chain's CDR3 is CASSAGIVLTGGELFF. DNA for the CDR3: TGTGCCAGTAGTGCGGGAATAGTTCTAACCGGCGGGGAGCTGTTTTTT.

Concerning this clone itself: Other DNA sequences within the sample encode an identical CDR3. V gene TRBV5-1 combines with J gene TRBJ1-1; tentatively, D is TRBD1 (5 bases). Germline V gene lookup returns CDR1 SGHRS and CDR2 YFSETQ. V lost 0 bases to trimming and J lost 3 bases, with 6 bases between them. The CDR3 is 13 residues long. Here the CDR3 DNA reads TGCGCCAGCAGCTTGGTGGGGGACACTGAAGCTTTCTTT. Translating gives CASSLVGDTEAFF. Combining the CDR3 with reference TRBV5-1 and TRBJ1-1 gives the whole variable domain KAGVTQTPRYLIKTRGQQVTLSCSPISGHRSVSWYQQTPGQGLQFLFEYFSETQRNKGNFPGRFSGRQFSNSRSEMNVSTLELGDSALYLCASSLVGDTEAFFGQGTRLTVV.

The chain has TRBV19 and TRBJ1-5; 8 nucleotides agree with TRBD1. Germline loops: CDR1 LNHDA, CDR2 SQIVND (reference sequence). After removal of 4 bases from V and 0 bases from J, the junction contained 8 bases not matched to a gene. The CDR3 runs 17 residues. CDR3 nucleotide sequence: TGTGCCAGTAGTAGCCCCGACAGGGGAGATAGCAATCAGCCCCAGCATTTT. As protein: CASSSPDRGDSNQPQHF.

The chain recombines TRBV7-9 with TRBJ1-1, with D possibly being TRBD1 (5 bases). Germline loops: CDR1 SEHNR, CDR2 FQNEAQ (reference sequence). The CDR3 has 14 residues. Here the CDR3 reads CVETLVGDGTEAFF. In DNA, the CDR3 is TGTGTCGAGACCTTGGTAGGGGATGGGACTGAAGCTTTCTTT.